This T cell receptor (beta chain) was retrieved from a study of monozygotic twins with cystic fibrosis. Points from the study as a whole: Nucleotide-identical clonotype sharing was significantly higher within monozygotic CF twin pairs than between unrelated CF individuals. In this small cohort, shared CDR3 numbers showed no association with age, concordance or disease severity.

Per germline, CDR1 SGHRS and CDR2 YFSETQ. Trimming cost V 0 bases and J 0 bases; bases outside gene matches: 3. The CDR3 runs to 16 residues. Only in-frame clones appear in the TCRdb table, and some are missing; sequencing was by immunoSEQ multiplex PCR. The sample comprises roughly 25,000 clones, 96% of which are singletons, and roughly 2.5% rests with the top ten. A note on this clone: The antigen is undetermined.

V gene TRBV5-1 combines with J gene TRBJ2-3; 8 nucleotides align to TRBD1. The material sequenced was blood. This receptor was taken from a girl under 10 years old with cystic fibrosis. The CDR3 spells CASSLGDRGSTDTQYF. DNA of the CDR3: TGCGCCAGCAGCTTGGGCGACAGGGGTAGCACAGATACGCAGTATTTT.